This T cell receptor (beta chain) comes out of a study of control samples from healthy donors and cancer patients. This clone has a single count. Germline V gene data show CDR1 as LGHDT and CDR2 as YNNKEL (reference sequence). The CDR3 is 13 amino acids. V shed 8 bases and J 4 bases; nucleotides not matched to a gene: 4. Method: immunoSEQ multiplex PCR; TCRdb's copy keeps in-frame clones and lacks some. Here the sample spans under 65,000 clones, around nine tenths being singletons. The specimen sequenced was PBMCs. The TCR was taken from a woman aged 45-59 years with colorectal cancer. The V gene is TRBV3-1 (or the pseudogene TRBV3-2), the J gene TRBJ1-3; the match to TRBD1 covers 8 bases. The CDR3 nucleotides read TGTGCCAGCCAGGGGGCGCGAGGAAACACCATATATTTT. Its translation: CASQGARGNTIYF.